This T cell receptor beta chain was identified in a study of response to subunit inactivated influenza vaccine. General study findings and limits: T cells newly recruited by each seasonal influenza vaccination are few, the authors suggested.

TCRdb fed the RT-PCR reads into MiXCR, producing one record per CDR3 protein. Here the sample spans 500,000 to 550,000 distinct CDR3 sequences, approximately 7.6% being singletons. V shed 7 bases and J shed 7 bases, with 11 bases lying between them. The germline CDR1 and CDR2 sequences are ENHRY and SYGVKD. The CDR3 is 13 residues long. The table lists this clonotype with many counts. The antigen remains undetermined. The TCR was taken from a man in his fifties or sixties who received an inactivated influenza vaccine. The chain couples TRBV10-3 to TRBJ1-6; D is undetermined. Sequencing used PBMCs from blood, obtained around 25 months after vaccination. CDR3 protein: CAITTALNSPLHF. DNA of the CDR3: TGTGCCATCACAACAGCACTGAATTCACCCCTCCACTTT.